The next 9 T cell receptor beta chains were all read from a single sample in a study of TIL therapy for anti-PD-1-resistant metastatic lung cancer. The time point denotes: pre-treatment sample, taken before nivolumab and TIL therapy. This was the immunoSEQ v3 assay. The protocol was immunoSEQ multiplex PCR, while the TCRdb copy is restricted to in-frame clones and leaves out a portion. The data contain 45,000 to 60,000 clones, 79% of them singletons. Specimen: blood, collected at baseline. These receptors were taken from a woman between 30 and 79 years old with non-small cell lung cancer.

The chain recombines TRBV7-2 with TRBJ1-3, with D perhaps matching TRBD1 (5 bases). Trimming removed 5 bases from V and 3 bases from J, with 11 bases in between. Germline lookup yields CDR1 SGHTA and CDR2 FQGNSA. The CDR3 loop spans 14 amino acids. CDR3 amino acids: CASSLGAFGNTIYF. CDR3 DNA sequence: TGTGCCAGCAGCCTCGGGGCGTTTGGAAACACCATATATTTT.

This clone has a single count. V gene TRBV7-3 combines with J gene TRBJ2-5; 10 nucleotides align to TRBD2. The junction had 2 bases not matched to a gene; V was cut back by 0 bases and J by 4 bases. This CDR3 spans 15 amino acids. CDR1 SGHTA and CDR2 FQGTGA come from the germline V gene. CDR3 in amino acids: CASSLTPSGRETQYF. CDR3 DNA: TGTGCCAGCAGCTTAACCCCTAGCGGGAGAGAGACCCAGTACTTC.

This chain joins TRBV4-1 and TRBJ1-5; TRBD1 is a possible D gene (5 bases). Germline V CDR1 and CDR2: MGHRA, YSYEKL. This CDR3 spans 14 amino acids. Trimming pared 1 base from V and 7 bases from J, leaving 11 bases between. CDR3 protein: CASSQVIGDQPQHF. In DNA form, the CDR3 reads TGCGCCAGCAGCCAAGTGATTGGGGACCAGCCCCAGCATTTT.

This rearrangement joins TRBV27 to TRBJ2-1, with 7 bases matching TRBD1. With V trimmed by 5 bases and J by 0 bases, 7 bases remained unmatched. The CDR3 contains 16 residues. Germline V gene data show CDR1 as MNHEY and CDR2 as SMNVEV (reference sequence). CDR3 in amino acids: CASSPQGGLSYNEQFF. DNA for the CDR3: TGTGCCAGCAGTCCGCAAGGGGGCCTCTCCTACAATGAGCAGTTCTTC.

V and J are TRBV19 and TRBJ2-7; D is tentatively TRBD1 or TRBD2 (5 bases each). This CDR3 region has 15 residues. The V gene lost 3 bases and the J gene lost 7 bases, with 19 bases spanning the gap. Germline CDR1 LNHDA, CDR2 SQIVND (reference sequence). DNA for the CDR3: TGTGCCAGTAGTATGGGTGGGACCGCCCTAAGGGAGCAGTACTTC. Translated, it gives CASSMGGTALREQYF.

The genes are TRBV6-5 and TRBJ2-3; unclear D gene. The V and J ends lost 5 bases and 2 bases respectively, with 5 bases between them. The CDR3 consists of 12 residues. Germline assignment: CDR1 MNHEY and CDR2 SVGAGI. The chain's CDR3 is CASSPYTDTQYF. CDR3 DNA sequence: TGTGCCAGCAGTCCGTACACAGATACGCAGTATTTT.

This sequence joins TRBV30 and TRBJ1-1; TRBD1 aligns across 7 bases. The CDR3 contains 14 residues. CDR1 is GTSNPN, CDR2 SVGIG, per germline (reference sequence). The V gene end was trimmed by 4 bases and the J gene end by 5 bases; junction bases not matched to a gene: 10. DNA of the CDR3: TGTGCCTGGAAGCAGGGGGGGGGATGGACTGAAGCTTTCTTT. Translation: CAWKQGGGWTEAFF.

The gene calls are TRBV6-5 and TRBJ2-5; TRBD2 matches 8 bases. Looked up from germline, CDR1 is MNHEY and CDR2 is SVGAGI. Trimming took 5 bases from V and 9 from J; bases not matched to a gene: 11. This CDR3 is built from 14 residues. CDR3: CASSGVSGVRSQYF. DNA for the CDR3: TGTGCCAGCAGTGGGGTTAGCGGGGTGCGGTCCCAGTACTTC.

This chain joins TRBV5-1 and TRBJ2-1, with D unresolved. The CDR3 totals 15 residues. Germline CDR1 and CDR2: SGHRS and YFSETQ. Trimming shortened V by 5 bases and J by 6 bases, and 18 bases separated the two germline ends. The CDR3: CASRFDIHVLNEQFF. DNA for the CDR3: TGCGCCAGCAGGTTTGATATACACGTCCTCAATGAGCAGTTCTTC.